This entry lists 21 T cell receptor beta chains sequenced from one sample in a study of blood T cells in healthy people across ages. The second PCR ran roughly 7 to 11 cycles with a sample-barcoded 5' primer and J-beta primers. TCRdb reprocessed the 5' RACE reads via MiXCR and lists one record per CDR3 protein. Of hundreds of thousands of distinct CDR3 sequences listed, over 40% are singletons. Sequenced sample: blood. The receptors derive from a woman older than 75 in good health.

The chain combines TRBV12-3 or TRBV12-4 with TRBJ2-1, with 9 positions matching TRBD2. The length of the CDR3 is 14 residues. The V gene end was trimmed by 8 bases and the J gene end by 7 bases; junction bases not matched to a gene: 9. The CDR3 spells CASGAGLAWNEQFF. The CDR3 nucleotides read TGTGCCAGCGGGGCGGGACTAGCATGGAATGAGCAGTTCTTC.

This chain connects TRBV29-1 to TRBJ2-7; perhaps TRBD1 as D (5 bases). The V and J ends lost 4 bases and 7 bases respectively, with 23 bases between them. Germline V gives CDR1 SQVTM, CDR2 ANQGSEA. CDR3 length: 15 amino acids. Here the CDR3 DNA reads TGCAGCGTTGTCTTGGCAGGTAAAGGGGTCAATGAGCAGTACTTC. The encoded protein is CSVVLAGKGVNEQYF.

This clonotype was seen many times. The chain combines TRBV29-1 with TRBJ2-5; possibly TRBD1 for D (6 bases). Germline CDR1 reads SQVTM; CDR2 reads ANQGSEA. The CDR3 has 18 residues. V dropped 3 bases and J dropped 5 bases, with 28 bases sitting between them. The chain's CDR3 is CSVDKAYRVGTIGETQYF. CDR3 nucleotides: TGCAGCGTTGATAAGGCGTACAGGGTCGGCACAATCGGGGAGACCCAGTACTTC.

Notes on this clonotype: A much larger clone lies one base from this, so it may be a read error. This rearrangement joins TRBV24-1 to TRBJ2-3; 9 bases map to TRBD1. There are 14 residues in the CDR3. Germline CDR1 KGHDR, CDR2 SFDVKD. DNA for the CDR3: TGTGCCAGTCAACAGGGGGCCCACACAGATGCGCAGTATTTT. Translation: CASQQGAHTDAQYF.

V and J are TRBV5-1 and TRBJ2-4, with D tentatively TRBD2 (5 bases). This CDR3 comprises 13 residues. Looked up from germline, CDR1 is SGHRS and CDR2 is YFSETQ. The ends were cut back, 0 bases at V and 5 bases at J, with 6 bases in the middle. In DNA, the CDR3 is TGCGCCAGCAGCTTGGGGGGAGAAAACATTCAGTACTTC. Amino acids: CASSLGGENIQYF.

Note on this clonotype: This may stem from a read error, because a much larger clone lies one nucleotide away. This rearrangement joins TRBV20-1 to TRBJ2-1; no clear D gene. The tail of the sequence fits TRBJ2-7 better, so the J call may be wrong. This CDR3 comprises 15 residues. Per the germline V gene, CDR1 is DFQATT and CDR2 is SNEGSKA (reference sequence). The CDR3 sequence is CSANFRGGAYNEQYF. The DNA of the CDR3 is TGCAGTGCAAACTTTAGAGGCGGCGCCTACAATGAGCAGTACTTC.

This clonotype was counted many times. The V and J genes are TRBV28 and TRBJ1-5, with 7 nucleotides matching TRBD1. V was pared by 3 bases and J by 3 bases, with 2 bases of the junction left unmatched. CDR3 length equals 14 residues. Germline assignment: CDR1 MDHEN and CDR2 SYDVKM. CDR3 coding DNA: TGTGCCAGCAGTTTGGGACAGCTCAATCAGCCCCAGCATTTT. It is translated as CASSLGQLNQPQHF. The variable domain in full, completed from reference TRBV28 and TRBJ1-5, reads DVKVTQSSRYLVKRTGEKVFLECVQDMDHENMFWYRQDPGLGLRLIYFSYDVKMKEKGDIPEGYSVSREKKERFSLILESASTNQTSMYLCASSLGQLNQPQHFGDGTRLSIL.

The V call is TRBV20-1, the J call TRBJ2-2, with 8 bases identical to TRBD1. V trimming: 7 bases; J trimming: 0 bases; junction bases outside the gene matches: 7. Germline V lookup: CDR1 DFQATT, CDR2 SNEGSKA (reference sequence). The CDR3 spans 15 residues. The CDR3 DNA is TGCAGTGGAGGGGACAGGCGATCGAACACCGGGGAGCTGTTTTTT. This encodes CSGGDRRSNTGELFF.

Note on this clonotype: With a much larger clone just one base away, this may be a read error. The rearrangement joins TRBV4-1 to TRBJ2-1; the D gene could be TRBD1 or TRBD2 (5 bases each). Trimming removed 1 base at V and 0 bases at J, with 10 bases between. Germline V CDR1 and CDR2: MGHRA, YSYEKL. This CDR3 spans 16 amino acids. The CDR3 nucleotides are TGCGCCAGCAGCCAAGGAGGGCAGGGCTCCTACAATGAGCAGTTCTTC. This sequence encodes CASSQGGQGSYNEQFF.

The chain has TRBV6-5 and TRBJ1-2, with D unclear. Germline-derived CDR1 and CDR2 are MNHEY and SVGAGI. The V end was cut by 2 bases, the J end by 4 bases, with 8 bases between. The CDR3 totals 13 residues. In DNA form, the CDR3 reads TGTGCCAGCAGTTACCGGATTCGCTATGGCTACACCTTC. Translation: CASSYRIRYGYTF.

This chain links TRBV20-1 with TRBJ2-3, with 7 bases aligning to TRBD2. The germline CDR1 and CDR2 sequences are DFQATT and SNEGSKA (reference sequence). The CDR3 spans 15 residues. The V and J ends lost 6 bases and 4 bases, in that order; junction bases with no gene match: 13. For the CDR3, the DNA is TGCAGTGCCGTCCGGGCACCAGGGAGGGCAGATACGCAGTATTTT. Its translation is CSAVRAPGRADTQYF.

This clonotype was seen more than once but under ten times. This chain's CDR3 is CASSSSGSGTEAFF. The CDR3 coding sequence is TGTGCCAGCAGTTCCTCGGGATCGGGCACTGAAGCTTTCTTT. The chain uses TRBV2 and TRBJ1-1; no firm D call. Germline CDR1 reads SNHLY; CDR2 reads FYNNEI. V was cut by 5 bases and J by 4 bases, with 14 bases left in between. The CDR3 has 14 amino acids.

A few counts support this clonotype. The V gene is TRBV20-1, the J gene TRBJ2-4; the match to TRBD1 covers 7 bases. Per the germline V gene, CDR1 is DFQATT and CDR2 is SNEGSKA (reference sequence). The CDR3 consists of 14 residues. With V trimmed by 6 bases and J by 4 bases, 9 bases remained unmatched. CDR3: CSARQGMGKNIQYF. The CDR3 coding sequence is TGCAGTGCGAGACAGGGAATGGGAAAAAACATTCAGTACTTC.

This clonotype was recorded many times. V is TRBV29-1 and J is TRBJ2-5, with D possibly being TRBD2 (5 bases). V was clipped by 3 bases and J by 9 bases, with 8 bases between them. CDR1 and CDR2 (germline): SQVTM, ANQGSEA. The CDR3 sequence is 10 residues long. In DNA form, the CDR3 reads TGCAGCGTTGAGCCCGGGGCCCAGTACTTC. It is translated as CSVEPGAQYF.

This clonotype was observed a handful of times. The chain couples TRBV12-3 or TRBV12-4 to TRBJ1-1; maybe TRBD1 (6 bases). This CDR3 contains 13 residues. V was cut by 8 bases and J by 8 bases, with 18 bases left in between. CDR3 sequence: CASGQNQGWEAFF. The CDR3 bases are TGTGCCAGCGGGCAAAATCAGGGGTGGGAAGCTTTCTTT.

The chain carries TRBV20-1 and TRBJ1-3; tentative D call: TRBD1 (5 bases). Deletions cut 5 bases from V and 1 base from J, with 9 bases between. CDR1 is DFQATT, CDR2 SNEGSKA, per germline (reference sequence). The CDR3 loop spans 13 amino acids. In nucleotides, the CDR3 is TGCAGTGCTCTTGACAGATCTGGAAACACCATATATTTT. This sequence encodes CSALDRSGNTIYF.

The chain uses TRBV27 and TRBJ2-7, with 12 bases identical to TRBD2. The end of the DNA aligns better with TRBJ2-5, so the J call may be wrong. Looked up from germline, CDR1 is MNHEY and CDR2 is SMNVEV (reference sequence). The CDR3 has 17 residues. The CDR3 nucleotides are TGTGCCAGCAGTTCAAGGACTAGCGGGGCCCGGAGAGAGACCCAGTACTTC. Residues: CASSSRTSGARRETQYF.

This clonotype was seen repeatedly, ten times or more. The chain recombines TRBV7-9 with TRBJ2-7; TRBD2 matches 8 bases. J gave up 0 bases and V 5 bases, and 6 bases lay outside the gene matches. The CDR3 extends over 15 amino acids. Germline V lookup: CDR1 SEHNR, CDR2 FQNEAQ (reference sequence). The DNA of the CDR3 is TGTGCCAGCAGCCATACTAGCGGAAGCTCCTACGAGCAGTACTTC. It is translated as CASSHTSGSSYEQYF.

Points on this clonotype: This may stem from a read error, because a much larger clone lies one nucleotide away. This chain uses TRBV6-6 with TRBJ1-1; no clear D. The CDR3 totals 11 residues. V was shortened by 7 bases and J by 6 bases, with 9 bases between the two germline ends. Germline loops: CDR1 MNHNY, CDR2 SVGAGI (reference sequence). CDR3 DNA sequence: TGTGCCAGCAAGGAAGGGTCTGAAGCTTTCTTT. Translated: CASKEGSEAFF.

The J gene is TRBJ2-7, the V gene TRBV4-3; weak D call: TRBD1 (6 bases). CDR1 is LGHNA, CDR2 YSLEER, per germline. The CDR3 loop spans 15 amino acids. With 0 bases removed from V and 6 bases from J, the gap between germline ends came to 15 bases. CDR3 DNA: TGCGCCAGCAGCCAAGAAGCACAGGGAGTAGGCGAGCAGTACTTC. Its protein is CASSQEAQGVGEQYF.

This clonotype was recorded many times. The chain recombines TRBV10-3 with TRBJ2-1; 7 positions agree with TRBD2. V lost 4 bases to trimming and J lost 9 bases; unmatched junction nucleotides: 12. Germline assignment: CDR1 ENHRY and CDR2 SYGVKD. The CDR3 is 15 residues long. The CDR3 sequence: CAISGAGLELGEQFF. CDR3 bases: TGTGCCATCAGTGGAGCAGGACTAGAGTTAGGTGAGCAGTTCTTC.